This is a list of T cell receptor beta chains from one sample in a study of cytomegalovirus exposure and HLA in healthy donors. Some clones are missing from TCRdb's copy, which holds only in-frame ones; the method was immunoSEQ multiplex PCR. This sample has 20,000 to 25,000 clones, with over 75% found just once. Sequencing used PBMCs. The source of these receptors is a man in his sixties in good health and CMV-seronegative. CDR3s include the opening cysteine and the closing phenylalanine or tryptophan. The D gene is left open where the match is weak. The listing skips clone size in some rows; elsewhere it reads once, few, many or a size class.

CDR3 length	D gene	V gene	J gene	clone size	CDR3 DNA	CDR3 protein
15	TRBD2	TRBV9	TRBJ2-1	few	TGTGCCAGCAGCCCCCGGGGCGGGGGGGTGGGGGAGCAGTTCTTC	CASSPRGGGVGEQFF
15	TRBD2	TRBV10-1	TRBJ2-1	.	TGCGCCAGCAGTGACTATAGCGGGGGGTTCAATGAGCAGTTCTTC	CASSDYSGGFNEQFF
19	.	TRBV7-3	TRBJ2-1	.	TGTGCCAGCAGCTTAATCGGACTTTTACAAAAAAGCTCCTACAATGAGCAGTTCTTC	CASSLIGLLQKSSYNEQFF
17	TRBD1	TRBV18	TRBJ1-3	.	TGTGCCAGCTCACGGGGACAGGGGACAGTCGCTGGAAACACCATATATTTT	CASSRGQGTVAGNTIYF
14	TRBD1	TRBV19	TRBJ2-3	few	TGTGCCAGTAGTATCCAGGGGGCGATAGATACGCAGTATTTT	CASSIQGAIDTQYF
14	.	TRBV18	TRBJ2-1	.	TGTGCCAGCTCACCTTATCCAGCGTTCAATGAGCAGTTCTTC	CASSPYPAFNEQFF
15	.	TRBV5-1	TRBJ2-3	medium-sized	TGCGCCAGCAGTCCTGGCGGGACCTACACAGATACGCAGTATTTT	CASSPGGTYTDTQYF
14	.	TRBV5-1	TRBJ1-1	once	TGCGCCAGCAGCCGCGGACAGTCCGACACTGAAGCTTTCTTT	CASSRGQSDTEAFF
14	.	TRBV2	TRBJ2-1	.	TGTGCCAGCTCTCAAACCTATCCCGGGAATGAGCAGTTCTTC	CASSQTYPGNEQFF
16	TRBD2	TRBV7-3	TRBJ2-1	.	TGTGCCAGCAGCACCAGTAGCGGGGCGACCTACAATGAGCAGTTCTTC	CASSTSSGATYNEQFF